These T cell receptor beta chains were read from a single sample in a study of CD8 T cells in Susac syndrome. TCRdb recomputed calls from the immunoSEQ multiplex PCR reads with MiXCR, one row per CDR3 protein. Of 180,000 or so distinct CDR3 sequences listed, around 94% were seen once; the top ten hold 0.11% to 0.15%. Sequenced sample: CD4+ T cells from PBMCs. The receptors derive from a human donor in good health. Each CDR3 is given with its conserved first and last residue. D genes are given only for firm matches. A row's size may be missing; if present it is once, few, many or a size class.

V	J	size	D	CDR3	DNA
TRBV6-6	TRBJ1-1	NA	TRBD1	CASRGDRGPTEAFF	TGTGCCAGCAGGGGGGACAGGGGTCCCACTGAAGCTTTCTTT
TRBV2	TRBJ2-7	NA	NA	CASSDSGIRNEQYF	TGTGCCAGCAGTGATTCGGGGATCAGGAACGAGCAGTACTTC
TRBV12-3/TRBV12-4	TRBJ2-4	NA	NA	CASSRTVAKNIQYF	TGTGCCAGCAGTCGCACAGTAGCCAAAAACATTCAGTACTTC
TRBV20-1	TRBJ2-1	NA	NA	CSARALRISSYNEQFF	TGCAGTGCACGAGCTCTACGTATAAGCTCCTACAATGAGCAGTTCTTC
TRBV4-3	TRBJ2-5	NA	TRBD2	CASSPGGAGETQYF	TGCGCCAGCAGCCCCGGGGGGGCCGGGGAGACCCAGTACTTC
TRBV7-2	TRBJ1-1	NA	TRBD1	CASSEGQGLNTEAFF	TGTGCCAGCAGCGAAGGACAGGGCCTAAATACTGAAGCTTTCTTT
TRBV4-3	TRBJ2-3	NA	NA	CASSQDSQFSTDTQYF	TGCGCCAGCAGCCAAGATTCTCAGTTTAGCACAGATACGCAGTATTTT
TRBV2	TRBJ2-1	NA	NA	CASSEGGSSYNEQFF	TGTGCCAGCAGTGAAGGGGGGAGCTCCTACAATGAGCAGTTCTTC
TRBV29-1	TRBJ1-5	NA	NA	CSVAPGRDQPQHF	TGCAGCGTTGCCCCGGGGAGGGATCAGCCCCAGCATTTT
TRBV20-1	TRBJ2-4	NA	NA	CSARNIAKNIQYF	TGCAGTGCTAGAAACATAGCCAAAAACATTCAGTACTTC
TRBV12-3/TRBV12-4	TRBJ1-4	NA	NA	CASSPREKEKLFF	TGTGCCAGCAGCCCGAGGGAAAAGGAAAAACTGTTTTTT
TRBV7-6	TRBJ2-7	NA	TRBD1	CASSPRRTGVYEQYF	TGTGCCAGCAGCCCGCGGAGGACAGGGGTTTACGAGCAGTACTTC
TRBV10-3	TRBJ2-7	NA	NA	CAISESGTASYEQYF	TGTGCCATCAGTGAGTCTGGGACGGCCTCCTACGAGCAGTACTTC
TRBV25-1	TRBJ2-3	NA	NA	CASSATWSPDTDTQYF	TGTGCCAGCAGTGCCACTTGGAGTCCGGACACAGATACGCAGTATTTT
TRBV5-1	TRBJ2-3	NA	NA	CASSFSGVDTQYF	TGCGCCAGCAGCTTTTCCGGGGTGGATACGCAGTATTTT
TRBV7-9	TRBJ2-1	once	TRBD2	CASSLGTSGNNEQFF	TGTGCCAGCAGCTTGGGGACTAGCGGGAATAATGAGCAGTTCTTC
TRBV18	TRBJ1-1	NA	NA	CASSQNDRTKNTEAFF	TGTGCCAGCTCACAAAACGACAGAACTAAGAACACTGAAGCTTTCTTT
TRBV7-2	TRBJ2-5	NA	NA	CASSLYGDQETQYF	TGTGCCAGCAGCTTGTACGGGGACCAAGAGACCCAGTACTTC
TRBV6-5	TRBJ1-6	NA	TRBD1	CASSRTGTANSPLHF	TGTGCCAGCAGCCGGACGGGGACAGCTAATTCACCCCTCCACTTT
TRBV30	TRBJ2-7	NA	NA	CAWSVGGGAGEQYF	TGTGCCTGGAGTGTAGGGGGGGGCGCCGGCGAGCAGTACTTC
TRBV20-1	TRBJ1-1	once	TRBD1	CSAPRGTGTTEAFF	TGCAGTGCTCCCCGGGGGACAGGGACCACTGAAGCTTTCTTT
TRBV7-9	TRBJ2-1	NA	NA	CASSFRDTYNEQFF	TGTGCCAGCAGCTTTAGGGACACTTACAATGAGCAGTTCTTC
TRBV2	TRBJ1-1	NA	NA	CASSVGTYDTEAFF	TGTGCCAGCAGTGTGGGGACGTATGACACTGAAGCTTTCTTT
TRBV3-1	TRBJ2-2	NA	NA	CASRGGANTGELFF	TGTGCCAGCAGAGGGGGGGCGAACACCGGGGAGCTGTTTTTT
TRBV24-1	TRBJ2-7	NA	NA	CATSDPGTYEQYF	TGTGCCACCAGTGATCCAGGTACCTACGAGCAGTACTTC
TRBV20-1	TRBJ2-5	NA	TRBD1	CSGSDRAWRETQYF	TGCAGTGGAAGTGACAGGGCGTGGAGAGAGACCCAGTACTTC
TRBV6-6	TRBJ2-7	once	NA	CASSDTQVLGEQYF	TGTGCCAGCAGTGACACCCAGGTCTTGGGGGAGCAGTACTTC
TRBV20-1	TRBJ1-2	NA	TRBD1	CSASVRGFYGYTF	TGCAGTGCTAGCGTCAGGGGGTTCTATGGCTACACCTTC
TRBV20-1	TRBJ1-2	NA	NA	CSASDRTGGYTF	TGCAGTGCTAGCGACAGGACCGGCGGCTACACCTTC
TRBV6-5	TRBJ1-2	NA	NA	CASRAGINYGYTF	TGTGCCAGCAGGGCCGGGATCAACTATGGCTACACCTTC
TRBV4-3	TRBJ1-4	NA	TRBD1	CASSLGDRGNEKLFF	TGCGCCAGCAGCTTGGGAGACAGGGGGAATGAAAAACTGTTTTTT
TRBV20-1	TRBJ2-5	once	NA	CSAREGSGAETQYF	TGCAGTGCCCGAGAAGGTTCTGGGGCCGAGACCCAGTACTTC
TRBV5-1	TRBJ2-7	NA	TRBD1	CASSAQGISYEQYF	TGCGCCAGCAGCGCACAGGGGATATCCTACGAGCAGTACTTC
TRBV28	TRBJ1-2	once	NA	CASSPPPGHSFDGYTF	TGTGCCAGCAGTCCCCCTCCGGGACACTCGTTCGATGGCTACACCTTC
TRBV20-1	TRBJ2-7	NA	NA	CSAIRGEQYF	TGCAGTGCTATTCGTGGCGAGCAGTACTTC
TRBV7-9	TRBJ2-3	NA	TRBD2	CASSLERTSGVTDTQYF	TGTGCCAGCAGCTTAGAGCGGACTAGCGGGGTGACAGATACGCAGTATTTT
TRBV20-1	TRBJ2-7	NA	NA	CSALNRAGFDEQYF	TGCAGTGCTCTAAACCGGGCGGGTTTTGACGAGCAGTACTTC
TRBV3-1	TRBJ1-2	NA	NA	CASSQGADGYTF	TGTGCCAGCAGCCAAGGGGCAGATGGCTACACCTTC
TRBV29-1	TRBJ1-2	NA	NA	CSVQGADYGYTF	TGCAGCGTCCAGGGAGCGGACTATGGCTACACCTTC
TRBV4-3	TRBJ2-5	NA	NA	CASSAGIGVQETQYF	TGCGCCAGCAGTGCCGGGATTGGTGTCCAAGAGACCCAGTACTTC
TRBV7-9	TRBJ1-1	once	NA	CASMSRNLVTEAFF	TGTGCCAGCATGTCCCGGAACTTGGTCACTGAAGCTTTCTTT
TRBV6-5	TRBJ1-1	NA	NA	CASSRKGGDTEAFF	TGTGCCAGCAGTAGAAAAGGGGGGGACACTGAAGCTTTCTTT
TRBV12-3/TRBV12-4	TRBJ2-5	NA	NA	CASSFGPLPETQYF	TGTGCCAGCAGTTTTGGCCCACTTCCAGAGACCCAGTACTTC
TRBV20-1	TRBJ2-7	NA	NA	CSASRGRVGVQYF	TGCAGTGCTAGCCGGGGCCGGGTAGGGGTGCAGTACTTC
TRBV19	TRBJ1-5	NA	TRBD1	CASSKTGAGGPQHF	TGTGCCAGTAGCAAAACAGGGGCGGGCGGGCCCCAGCATTTT
TRBV7-2	TRBJ2-5	NA	NA	CASSPGDWTQYF	TGTGCCAGCAGCCCCGGGGATTGGACCCAGTACTTC
TRBV15	TRBJ2-7	NA	NA	CATSRDHDTYEQYF	TGTGCCACCAGCAGAGATCACGACACCTACGAGCAGTACTTC
TRBV11-1	TRBJ1-1	NA	NA	CASSPSEGWAFF	TGTGCCAGCAGCCCCTCCGAAGGCTGGGCTTTCTTT
TRBV12-3/TRBV12-4	TRBJ1-5	NA	NA	CASWGGRGNQPQHF	TGTGCCAGCTGGGGGGGACGGGGCAATCAGCCCCAGCATTTT
TRBV29-1	TRBJ2-2	NA	NA	CSVDQGTGELFF	TGCAGCGTCGACCAGGGGACCGGGGAGCTGTTTTTT
TRBV7-2	TRBJ2-1	NA	NA	CASSLGQGTYNEQFF	TGTGCCAGCAGCTTAGGGCAGGGGACCTACAATGAGCAGTTCTTC
TRBV3-1	TRBJ1-1	NA	NA	CASSQDSRIAAGWTEAFF	TGTGCCAGCAGCCAAGATTCACGGATTGCTGCCGGGTGGACTGAAGCTTTCTTT
TRBV12-3/TRBV12-4	TRBJ2-2	NA	TRBD1	CASSFGQGGLFF	TGTGCCAGCAGTTTCGGACAGGGAGGGCTGTTTTTT
TRBV6-5	TRBJ2-1	NA	NA	CASSDRDPLNNEQFF	TGTGCCAGCAGTGACCGGGACCCTCTGAACAATGAGCAGTTCTTC
TRBV7-9	TRBJ1-1	NA	NA	CASSHRVFAEAFF	TGTGCCAGCAGCCACAGGGTCTTCGCTGAAGCTTTCTTT
TRBV2	TRBJ2-7	NA	NA	CASSEIYEQYF	TGTGCCAGCAGTGAGATTTACGAGCAGTACTTC
TRBV24-1	TRBJ2-1	NA	NA	CATSDRNEQFF	TGTGCCACCAGTGACCGAAATGAGCAGTTCTTC
TRBV7-2	TRBJ2-1	NA	TRBD2	CASSPTSDEQFF	TGTGCCAGCAGCCCCACTAGCGACGAGCAGTTCTTC
TRBV7-8	TRBJ2-3	NA	NA	CASSKNGLTDTQYF	TGTGCCAGCAGCAAGAACGGTCTAACAGATACGCAGTATTTT